Below, one T cell receptor beta chain is given with its context. This record comes from a study of blood T cell repertoires in COVID-19. Study-level background: Sites in the United States, Italy and Spain provided acute and convalescent COVID-19 samples. Nucleic acid was either cDNA or gDNA, and it came from T cells, B-cell-depleted T cells, or PBMCs.

The germline V and J ends were trimmed by 5 bases and 3 bases, with 7 bases remaining between them. The V gene's germline CDR1 is MRHNA and CDR2 SNTAGT. The CDR3 covers 13 residues. As processed by the authors: Reference gene primers were amplified, and this amplification served to estimate nucleated cell counts. TCRdb keeps only in-frame clones here, not all; method: immunoSEQ multiplex PCR. V, J and clone size are taken as reported in that table, and D and trimming were inferred from the DNA itself. The profile shows 150,000 to 200,000 clones, 65% to 85% of them singletons. Specimen: peripheral blood. The origin of this receptor is a woman younger than 45 with acute or convalescent COVID-19. This chain connects TRBV6-4 to TRBJ2-2; no firm D call. CDR3 protein: CASSQEHTGELFF. In nucleotides, the CDR3 is TGTGCCAGCAGTCAGGAACACACCGGGGAGCTGTTTTTT.